This T cell receptor beta chain is drawn from a study of T cells in Graves' hyperthyroidism and ophthalmopathy. The wider study: Peripheral blood specimens were obtained at initial diagnosis, prior to any treatment. Study observations and caveats: Among thyroid clonotypes expanded above 0.001, most also appeared in blood.

The V gene lost 11 bases and the J gene lost 2 bases, with 10 bases spanning the gap. The CDR3 runs 12 residues. Germline V CDR1 and CDR2: ENHRY, SYGVKD. This clonotype was detected many times. As yet, its antigen is unknown. Amplified TCR beta CDR3 regions derived from RNA transcripts. TCR CDR3 regions were first amplified by RT-PCR with HTBI primers. TCRdb re-derived calls from the multiplex PCR reads in MiXCR, one entry per CDR3 protein. The table includes around 240,000 distinct CDR3 sequences, over 15% detected once. Exclusion of patients followed from uncontrolled infection, other autoimmune disease, pregnancy or lactation. Diagnoses used clinical symptoms, serum thyroxine and TRAb, thyroid ultrasound and orbital computed tomography.

The sequenced sample consisted of blood. The receptor comes from a woman younger than 30 with Graves' ophthalmopathy. The genes are TRBV10-3 and TRBJ2-1; maybe TRBD2 (6 bases). The DNA of the CDR3 is TGTGCCGTGGGAGGTGCCTACAATGAGCAGTTCTTC. Protein product: CAVGGAYNEQFF.